These 6 T cell receptor beta chains were all obtained from the same sample, sequenced in a study of blood T cell repertoires in COVID-19. Clones were read by immunoSEQ multiplex PCR, and TCRdb kept only the in-frame ones, dropping some. The sample lists 150,000 to 160,000 clones, around 85% seen once, with 0.63% in the top ten. The sequencing sample was made of peripheral blood. The receptors derive from a man aged 55 to 70 with COVID-19, enrolled during active disease.

The chain links TRBV27 to TRBJ1-5; 8 bases are a match to TRBD1. This CDR3 contains 19 residues. V was pared by 5 bases and J by 0 bases, with 15 bases of the junction left unmatched. CDR1 and CDR2 from the germline V gene are MNHEY and SMNVEV (reference sequence). The DNA for the CDR3 is TGTGCCAGCAGTAAAACCTCACGACAGGGGTATTATAGCAATCAGCCCCAGCATTTT. The encoded protein is CASSKTSRQGYYSNQPQHF.

The genes are TRBV4-3 and TRBJ1-2, with D uncertain. Trimming cost V 1 base and J 1 base, with 7 bases left between them. The CDR3 spans 14 residues. Germline-derived CDR1 and CDR2 are LGHNA and YSLEER. CDR3 residues: CASSQVGSNYGYTF. DNA for the CDR3: TGCGCCAGCAGCCAAGTTGGGAGTAACTATGGCTACACCTTC.

V and J are TRBV27 and TRBJ2-7, with a possible D match to TRBD2 (5 bases). The CDR3 totals 14 residues. In germline, CDR1 is MNHEY, CDR2 SMNVEV (reference sequence). The ends were cut back, 5 bases at V and 7 bases at J, with 18 bases in the middle. As DNA, the CDR3 is TGTGCCAGCAGTAGCCTTTCCCGGGGTGTGGAGCAGTACTTC. Its translation: CASSSLSRGVEQYF.

The chain uses TRBV7-9 and TRBJ2-7; 11 bases map to TRBD2. CDR1 is SEHNR, CDR2 FQNEAQ, per germline (reference sequence). There are 14 residues in the CDR3. Trimming cost V 2 bases and J 6 bases; bases outside gene matches: 3. CDR3 protein: CASSLKLAGAEQYF. CDR3 bases: TGTGCCAGCAGCTTAAAACTAGCGGGAGCCGAGCAGTACTTC.

The table lists this clone with a few counts. The chain carries TRBV6-1 and TRBJ1-2, with D perhaps TRBD1 (5 bases). CDR1 MNHNS and CDR2 SASEGT come from the germline V gene. V shed 3 bases and J shed 4 bases, with 15 bases lying between them. The CDR3 contains 15 residues. The CDR3 DNA sequence: TGTGCCAGCAGTGATTCGGGGGTTGTTGGCTATGGCTACACCTTC. The encoded protein is CASSDSGVVGYGYTF.

The chain is built from TRBV28 and TRBJ2-1; 13 bases line up with TRBD2. The germline V gene encodes CDR1 MDHEN and CDR2 SYDVKM. The V and J ends lost 6 bases and 8 bases, in that order; junction bases with no gene match: 4. The CDR3 loop spans 14 amino acids. The CDR3 loop is CASSGLAGAYEQFF. In DNA form, the CDR3 reads TGTGCCAGCAGCGGACTAGCGGGGGCGTATGAGCAGTTCTTC.